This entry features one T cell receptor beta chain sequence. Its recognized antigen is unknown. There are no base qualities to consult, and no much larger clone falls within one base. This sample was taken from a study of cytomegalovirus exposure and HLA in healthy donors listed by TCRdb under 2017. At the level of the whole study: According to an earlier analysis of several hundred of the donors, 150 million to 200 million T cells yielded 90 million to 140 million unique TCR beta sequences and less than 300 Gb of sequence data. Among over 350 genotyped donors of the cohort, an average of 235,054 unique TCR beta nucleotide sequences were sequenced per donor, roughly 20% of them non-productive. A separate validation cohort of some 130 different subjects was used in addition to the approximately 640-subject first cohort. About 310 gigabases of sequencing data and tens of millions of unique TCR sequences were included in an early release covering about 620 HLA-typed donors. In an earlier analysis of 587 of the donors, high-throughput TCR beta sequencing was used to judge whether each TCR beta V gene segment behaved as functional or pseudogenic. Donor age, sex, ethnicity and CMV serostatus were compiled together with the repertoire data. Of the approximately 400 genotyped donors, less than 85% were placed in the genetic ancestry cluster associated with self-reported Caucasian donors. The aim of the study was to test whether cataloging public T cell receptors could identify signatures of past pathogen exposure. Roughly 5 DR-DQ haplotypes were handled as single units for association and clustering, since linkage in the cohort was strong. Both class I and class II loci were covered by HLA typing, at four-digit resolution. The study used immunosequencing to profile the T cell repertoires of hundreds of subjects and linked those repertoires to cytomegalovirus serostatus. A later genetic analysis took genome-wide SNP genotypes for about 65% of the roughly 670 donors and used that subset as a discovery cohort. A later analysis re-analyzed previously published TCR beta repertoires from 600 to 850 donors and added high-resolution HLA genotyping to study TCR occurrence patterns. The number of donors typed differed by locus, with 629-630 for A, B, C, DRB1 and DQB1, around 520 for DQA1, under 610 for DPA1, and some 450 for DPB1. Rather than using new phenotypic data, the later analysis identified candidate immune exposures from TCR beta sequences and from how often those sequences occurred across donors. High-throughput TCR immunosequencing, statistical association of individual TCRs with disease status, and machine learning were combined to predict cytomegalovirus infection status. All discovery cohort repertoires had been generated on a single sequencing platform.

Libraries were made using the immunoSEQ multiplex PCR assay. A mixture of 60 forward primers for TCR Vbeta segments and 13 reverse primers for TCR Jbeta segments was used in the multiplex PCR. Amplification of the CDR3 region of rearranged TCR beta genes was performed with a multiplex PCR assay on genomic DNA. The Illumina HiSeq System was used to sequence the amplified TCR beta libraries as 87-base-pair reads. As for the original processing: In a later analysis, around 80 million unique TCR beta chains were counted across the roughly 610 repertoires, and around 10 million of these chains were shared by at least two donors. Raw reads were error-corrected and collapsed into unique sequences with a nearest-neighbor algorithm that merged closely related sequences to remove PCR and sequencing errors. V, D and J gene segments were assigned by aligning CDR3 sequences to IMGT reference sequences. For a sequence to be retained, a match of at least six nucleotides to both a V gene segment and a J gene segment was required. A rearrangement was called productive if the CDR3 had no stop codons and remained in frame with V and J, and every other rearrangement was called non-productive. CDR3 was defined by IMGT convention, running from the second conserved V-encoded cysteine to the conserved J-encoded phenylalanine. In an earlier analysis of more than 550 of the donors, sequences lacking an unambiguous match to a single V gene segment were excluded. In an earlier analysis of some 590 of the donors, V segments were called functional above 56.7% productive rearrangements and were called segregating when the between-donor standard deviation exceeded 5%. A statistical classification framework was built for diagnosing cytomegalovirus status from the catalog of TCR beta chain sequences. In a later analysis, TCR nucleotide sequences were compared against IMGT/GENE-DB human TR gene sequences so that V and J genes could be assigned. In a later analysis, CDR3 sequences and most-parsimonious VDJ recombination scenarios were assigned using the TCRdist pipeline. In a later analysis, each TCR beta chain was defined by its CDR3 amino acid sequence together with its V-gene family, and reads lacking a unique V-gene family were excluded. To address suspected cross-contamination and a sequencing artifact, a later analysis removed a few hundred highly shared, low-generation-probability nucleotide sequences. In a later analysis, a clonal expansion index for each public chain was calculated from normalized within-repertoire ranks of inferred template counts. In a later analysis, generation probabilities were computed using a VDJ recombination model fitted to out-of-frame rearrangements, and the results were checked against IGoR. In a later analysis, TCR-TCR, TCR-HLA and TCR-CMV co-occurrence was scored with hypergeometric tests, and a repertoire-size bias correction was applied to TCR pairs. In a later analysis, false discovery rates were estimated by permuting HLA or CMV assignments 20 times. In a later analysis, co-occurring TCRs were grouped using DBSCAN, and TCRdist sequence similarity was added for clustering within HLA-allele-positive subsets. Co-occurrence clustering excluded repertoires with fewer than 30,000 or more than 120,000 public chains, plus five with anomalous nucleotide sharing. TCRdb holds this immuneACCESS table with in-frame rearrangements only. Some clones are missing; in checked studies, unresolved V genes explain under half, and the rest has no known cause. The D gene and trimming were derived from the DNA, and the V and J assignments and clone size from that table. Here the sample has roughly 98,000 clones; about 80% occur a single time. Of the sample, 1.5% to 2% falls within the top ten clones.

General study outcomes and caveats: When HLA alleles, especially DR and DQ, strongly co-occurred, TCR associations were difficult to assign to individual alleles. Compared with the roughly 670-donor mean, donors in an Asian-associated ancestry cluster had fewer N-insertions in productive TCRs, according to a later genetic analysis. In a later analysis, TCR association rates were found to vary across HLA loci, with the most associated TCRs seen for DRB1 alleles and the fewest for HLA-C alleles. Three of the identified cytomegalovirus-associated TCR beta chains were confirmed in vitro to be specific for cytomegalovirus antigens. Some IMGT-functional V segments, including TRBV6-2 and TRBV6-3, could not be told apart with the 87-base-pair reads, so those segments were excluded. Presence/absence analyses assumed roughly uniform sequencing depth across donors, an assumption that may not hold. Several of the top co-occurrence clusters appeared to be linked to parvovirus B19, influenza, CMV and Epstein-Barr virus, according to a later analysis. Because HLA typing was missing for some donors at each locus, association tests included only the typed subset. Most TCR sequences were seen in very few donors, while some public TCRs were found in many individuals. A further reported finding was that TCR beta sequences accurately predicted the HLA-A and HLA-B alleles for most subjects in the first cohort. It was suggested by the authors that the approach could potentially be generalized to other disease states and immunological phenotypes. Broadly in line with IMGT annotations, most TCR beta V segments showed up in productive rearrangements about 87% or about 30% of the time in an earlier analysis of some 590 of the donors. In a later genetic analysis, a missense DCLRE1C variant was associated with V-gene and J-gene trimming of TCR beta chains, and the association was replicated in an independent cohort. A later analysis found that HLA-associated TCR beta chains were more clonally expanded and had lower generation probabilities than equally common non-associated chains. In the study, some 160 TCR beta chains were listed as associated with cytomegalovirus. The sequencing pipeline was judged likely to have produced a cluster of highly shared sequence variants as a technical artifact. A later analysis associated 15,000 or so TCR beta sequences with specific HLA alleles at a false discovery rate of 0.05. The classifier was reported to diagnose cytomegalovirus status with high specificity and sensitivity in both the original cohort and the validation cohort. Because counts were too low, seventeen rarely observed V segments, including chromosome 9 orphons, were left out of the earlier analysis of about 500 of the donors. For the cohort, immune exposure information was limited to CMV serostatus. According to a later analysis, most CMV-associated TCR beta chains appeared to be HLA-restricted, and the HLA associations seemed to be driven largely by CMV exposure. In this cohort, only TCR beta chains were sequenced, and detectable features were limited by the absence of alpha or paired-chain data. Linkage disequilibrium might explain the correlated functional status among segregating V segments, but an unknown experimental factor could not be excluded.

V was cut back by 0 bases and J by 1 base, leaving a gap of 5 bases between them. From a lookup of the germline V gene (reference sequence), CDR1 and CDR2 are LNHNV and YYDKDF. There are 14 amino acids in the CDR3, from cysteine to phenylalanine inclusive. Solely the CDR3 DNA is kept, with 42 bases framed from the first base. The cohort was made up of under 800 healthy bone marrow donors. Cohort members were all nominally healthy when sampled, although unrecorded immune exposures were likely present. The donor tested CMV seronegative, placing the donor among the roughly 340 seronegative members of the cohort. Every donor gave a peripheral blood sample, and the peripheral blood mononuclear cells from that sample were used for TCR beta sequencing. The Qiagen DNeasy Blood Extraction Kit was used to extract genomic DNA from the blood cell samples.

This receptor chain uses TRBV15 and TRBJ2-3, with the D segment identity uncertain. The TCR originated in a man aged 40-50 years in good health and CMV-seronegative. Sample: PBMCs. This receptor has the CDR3 CATSRDSGTDTQYF. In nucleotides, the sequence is TGTGCCACCAGCAGAGATTCGGGCACAGATACGCAGTATTTT.